These 5 T cell receptor beta chains were all obtained from the same sample, sequenced in a study of T cells in women clearing cervical HPV infection. Clones were sequenced by immunoSEQ multiplex PCR, and TCRdb holds only the in-frame ones, with some missing. Found here are 35,000 to 45,000 clones; the top ten clones hold approximately 1.3%. The sequencing sample was made of blood buffy coat. The origin of the receptors is a woman aged 18 to 69 with a cervical HPV16 infection that either progressed to CIN3+ or cleared (not recorded which).

Details on this clone: Sequencing ends 3 residues short of the CDR3 end; the germline J gene provides the rest. The V and J genes are TRBV2 and TRBJ2-3, with 9 bases identical to TRBD1. CDR3 length: 14 residues. Germline V CDR1 and CDR2: SNHLY, FYNNEI. This CDR3 reads CASNFDRGRETQYF. The part of the CDR3 DNA that was read is TGTGCCAGCAACTTTGACAGGGGGAGAGAGACG.

Remarks on this clone: The CDR3 end falls 3 residues outside the read, so it is completed with the germline J gene. The chain uses TRBV2 and TRBJ2-1; 9 nucleotides match TRBD2. V dropped 8 bases and J dropped 8; count of bases not matched to a gene: 7. Germline values: CDR1 SNHLY, CDR2 FYNNEI. CDR3 size: 13 residues. The CDR3 DNA, read in part, is TGTGCCAGCGGACTAGCGTCCGCCCATGAG. Amino acid sequence: CASGLASAHE. The CDR3 in its entirety is CASGLASAHEQFF.

Of note for this clone: The read ends 3 residues before the CDR3 terminus; that terminus is restored from the germline J gene. The chain has TRBV20-1 and TRBJ2-1; 8 positions agree with TRBD2. Unmatched junction bases numbered 12, after V lost 6 bases and J lost 8 bases. The CDR3 loop spans 14 amino acids. The germline CDR1 and CDR2 sequences are DFQATT and SNEGSKA (reference sequence). CDR3 in amino acids: CSAEPAGGLYEQFF. The DNA read from the CDR3 is TGCAGTGCAGAACCTGCGGGGGGCCTCTATGAG.

A word on this clone: The read halts 3 residues ahead of the CDR3 end, with the missing end drawn from the germline J gene. This rearrangement joins TRBV7-6 to TRBJ1-6, with a weak D call TRBD1 (5 bases). The CDR3 is 14 amino acids. Germline values: CDR1 SGHVS, CDR2 FNYEAQ. V was pared by 3 bases and J by 5 bases, with 8 bases between. CDR3: CASSFGGDNSPLHF. Incomplete CDR3 DNA: TGTGCCAGCAGCTTTGGGGGGGATAATTCACCC.

Remarks on this clone: The CDR3 end falls 3 residues outside the read, so it is completed with the germline J gene. The chain recombines TRBV7-3 with TRBJ2-4; a weak D match, TRBD2 (7 bases). This CDR3 spans 13 amino acids. The V gene's germline CDR1 is SGHTA and CDR2 FQGTGA. Trimming stripped 5 bases from V and 8 bases from J, with 13 bases between. The CDR3 protein is CASSKGGGDIQYF. Incomplete CDR3 DNA: TGTGCCAGCAGCAAAGGAGGGGGGGACATT.